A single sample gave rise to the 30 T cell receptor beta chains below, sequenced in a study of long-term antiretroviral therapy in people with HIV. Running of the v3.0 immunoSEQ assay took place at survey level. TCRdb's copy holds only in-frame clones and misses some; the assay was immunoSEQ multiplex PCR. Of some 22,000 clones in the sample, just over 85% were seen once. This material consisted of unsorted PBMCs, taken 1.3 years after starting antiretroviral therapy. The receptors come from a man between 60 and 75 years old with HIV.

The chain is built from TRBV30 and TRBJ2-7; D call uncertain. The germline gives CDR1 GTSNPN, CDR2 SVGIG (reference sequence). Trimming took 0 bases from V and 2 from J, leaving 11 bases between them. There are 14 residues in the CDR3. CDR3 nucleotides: TGTGCCTGGAGTGTTTTGCACCATCCCTACGAGCAGTACTTC. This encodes CAWSVLHHPYEQYF.

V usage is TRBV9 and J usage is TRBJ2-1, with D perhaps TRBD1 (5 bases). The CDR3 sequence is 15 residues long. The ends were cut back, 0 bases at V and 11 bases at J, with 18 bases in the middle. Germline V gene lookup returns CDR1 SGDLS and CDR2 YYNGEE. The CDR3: CASSVAERVRTQQFF. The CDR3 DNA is TGTGCCAGCAGCGTAGCGGAGAGAGTTAGGACACAGCAGTTCTTC.

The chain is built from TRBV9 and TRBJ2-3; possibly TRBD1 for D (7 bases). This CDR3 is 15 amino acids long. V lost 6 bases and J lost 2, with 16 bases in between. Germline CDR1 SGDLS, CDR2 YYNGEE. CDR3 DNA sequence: TGTGCCAGCACGGAGGGGGCCCTAGACACAGATACGCAGTATTTT. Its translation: CASTEGALDTDTQYF.

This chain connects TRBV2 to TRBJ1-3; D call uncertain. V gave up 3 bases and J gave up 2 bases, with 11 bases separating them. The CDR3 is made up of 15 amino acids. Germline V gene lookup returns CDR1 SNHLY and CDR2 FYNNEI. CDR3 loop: CASSEAMHPGNTIYF. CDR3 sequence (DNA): TGTGCCAGCAGTGAGGCCATGCATCCTGGAAACACCATATATTTT.

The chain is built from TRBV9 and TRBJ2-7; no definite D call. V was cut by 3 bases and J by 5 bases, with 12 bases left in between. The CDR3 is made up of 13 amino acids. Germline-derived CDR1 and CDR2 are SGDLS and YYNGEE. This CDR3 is CASSDTRSNEQYF. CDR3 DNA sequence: TGTGCCAGCAGCGACACCCGATCCAACGAGCAGTACTTC.

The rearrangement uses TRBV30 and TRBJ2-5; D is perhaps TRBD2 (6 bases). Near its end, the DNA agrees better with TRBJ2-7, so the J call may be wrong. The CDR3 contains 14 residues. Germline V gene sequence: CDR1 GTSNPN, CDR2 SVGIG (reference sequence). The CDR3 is CAWIGGSSYYEQYF. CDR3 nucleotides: TGTGCCTGGATCGGGGGTAGCTCGTACTACGAGCAGTACTTC.

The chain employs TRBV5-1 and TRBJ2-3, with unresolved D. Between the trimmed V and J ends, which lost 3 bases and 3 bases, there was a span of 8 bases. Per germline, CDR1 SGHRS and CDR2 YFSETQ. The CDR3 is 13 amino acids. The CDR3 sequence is CASSSDGTDTQYF. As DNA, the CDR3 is TGCGCCAGCAGCTCGGACGGTACAGATACGCAGTATTTT.

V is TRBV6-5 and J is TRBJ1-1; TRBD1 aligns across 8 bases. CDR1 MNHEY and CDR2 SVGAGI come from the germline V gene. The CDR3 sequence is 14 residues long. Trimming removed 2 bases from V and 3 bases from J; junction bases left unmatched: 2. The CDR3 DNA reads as TGTGCCAGCAGTTACGACAGGGGAGACACTGAAGCTTTCTTT. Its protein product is CASSYDRGDTEAFF.

The CDR3 sequence: CASSFGVGNSPLHF. Here the CDR3 DNA reads TGCGCCAGCAGCTTCGGTGTGGGAAATTCACCCCTCCACTTT. This chain connects TRBV5-1 to TRBJ1-6; unclear D gene. CDR3 size: 14 residues. Germline CDR1 is SGHRS and CDR2 is YFSETQ. The V end lost 2 bases, the J end lost 7 bases, and 10 bases lay between the germline ends.

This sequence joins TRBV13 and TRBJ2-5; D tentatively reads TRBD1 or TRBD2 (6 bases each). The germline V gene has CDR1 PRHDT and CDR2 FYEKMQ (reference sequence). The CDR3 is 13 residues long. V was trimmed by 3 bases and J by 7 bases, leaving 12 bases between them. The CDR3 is CASSFGKGGTQYF. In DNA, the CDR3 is TGTGCCAGCAGCTTCGGGAAGGGGGGGACCCAGTACTTC.

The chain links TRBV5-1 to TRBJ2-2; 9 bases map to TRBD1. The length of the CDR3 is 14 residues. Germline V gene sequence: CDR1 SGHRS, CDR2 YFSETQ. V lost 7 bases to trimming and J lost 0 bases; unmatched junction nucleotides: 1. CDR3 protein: CASRDRANTGELFF. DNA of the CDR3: TGCGCCAGCCGGGACAGGGCGAACACCGGGGAGCTGTTTTTT.

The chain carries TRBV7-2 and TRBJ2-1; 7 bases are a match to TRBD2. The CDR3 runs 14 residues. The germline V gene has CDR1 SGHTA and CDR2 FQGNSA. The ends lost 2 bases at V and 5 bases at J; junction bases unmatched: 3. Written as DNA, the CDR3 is TGTGCCAGCAGCTTACCTGGGGGGGACAATGAGCAGTTCTTC. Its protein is CASSLPGGDNEQFF.

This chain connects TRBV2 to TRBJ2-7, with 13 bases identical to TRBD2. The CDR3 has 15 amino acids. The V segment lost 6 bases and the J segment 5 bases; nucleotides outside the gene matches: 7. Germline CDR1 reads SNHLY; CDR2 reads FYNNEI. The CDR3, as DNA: TGTGCCAGCAGGGGACTAGCGGGAAAGCAAAACGAGCAGTACTTC. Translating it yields CASRGLAGKQNEQYF.

This CDR3 is CASSPPSNQETQYF. The CDR3 nucleotides read TGTGCCAGCTCACCACCGTCAAATCAAGAGACCCAGTACTTC. The gene calls are TRBV18 and TRBJ2-5; no reliable D call. Trimming shortened V by 0 bases and J by 2 bases, and 7 bases separated the two germline ends. The germline V gene has CDR1 KGHSH and CDR2 LQKENI. This CDR3 spans 14 amino acids.

CDR3 region: CASSPVQGGGETQYF. DNA of the CDR3: TGTGCCAGCAGCCCAGTCCAAGGGGGCGGGGAGACCCAGTACTTC. V gene TRBV6-6 combines with J gene TRBJ2-5; TRBD1 aligns across 7 bases. After removal of 6 bases from V and 5 bases from J, the junction contained 12 bases not matched to a gene. Germline V gives CDR1 MNHNY, CDR2 SVGAGI (reference sequence). The CDR3 is 15 amino acids.

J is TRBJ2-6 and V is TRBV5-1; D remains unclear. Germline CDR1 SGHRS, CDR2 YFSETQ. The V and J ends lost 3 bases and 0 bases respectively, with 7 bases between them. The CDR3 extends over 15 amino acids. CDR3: CASSSGRSGANVLTF. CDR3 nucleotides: TGCGCCAGCAGCTCCGGACGCTCTGGGGCCAACGTCCTGACTTTC.

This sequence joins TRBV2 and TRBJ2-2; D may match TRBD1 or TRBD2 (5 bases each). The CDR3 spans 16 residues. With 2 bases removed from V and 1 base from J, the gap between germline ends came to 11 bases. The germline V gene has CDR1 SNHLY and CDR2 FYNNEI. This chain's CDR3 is CASSERGRRNTGELFF. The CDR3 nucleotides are TGTGCCAGCAGTGAAAGGGGACGCAGGAACACCGGGGAGCTGTTTTTT. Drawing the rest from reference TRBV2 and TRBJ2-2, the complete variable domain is EPEVTQTPSHQVTQMGQEVILRCVPISNHLYFYWYRQILGQKVEFLVSFYNNEISEKSEIFDDQFSVERPDGSNFTLKIRSTKLEDSAMYFCASSERGRRNTGELFFGEGSRLTVL.

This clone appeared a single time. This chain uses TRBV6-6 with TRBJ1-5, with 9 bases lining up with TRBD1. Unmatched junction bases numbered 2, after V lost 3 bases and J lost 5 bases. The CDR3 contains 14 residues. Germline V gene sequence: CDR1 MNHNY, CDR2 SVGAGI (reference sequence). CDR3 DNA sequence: TGTGCCAGCAGTTATACAGGGGGCGATCAGCCCCAGCATTTT. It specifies CASSYTGGDQPQHF.

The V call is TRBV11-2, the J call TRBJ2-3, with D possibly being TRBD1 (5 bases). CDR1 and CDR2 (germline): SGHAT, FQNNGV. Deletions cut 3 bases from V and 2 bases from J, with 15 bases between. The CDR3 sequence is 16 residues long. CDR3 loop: CASSFRTGRDTDTQYF. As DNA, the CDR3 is TGTGCCAGCAGCTTTCGAACTGGCAGGGACACAGATACGCAGTATTTT.

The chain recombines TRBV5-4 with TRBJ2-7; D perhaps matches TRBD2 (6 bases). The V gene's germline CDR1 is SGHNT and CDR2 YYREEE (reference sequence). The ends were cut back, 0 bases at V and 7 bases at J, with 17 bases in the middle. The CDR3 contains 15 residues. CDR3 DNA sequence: TGTGCCAGCAGCTTGGGGATAGCGGCTCTGCGGGAGCAGTACTTC. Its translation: CASSLGIAALREQYF. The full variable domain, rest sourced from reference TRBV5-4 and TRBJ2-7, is ETGVTQSPTHLIKTRGQQVTLRCSSQSGHNTVSWYQQALGQGPQFIFQYYREEENGRGNFPPRFSGLQFPNYSSELNVNALELDDSALYLCASSLGIAALREQYFGPGTRLTVT.

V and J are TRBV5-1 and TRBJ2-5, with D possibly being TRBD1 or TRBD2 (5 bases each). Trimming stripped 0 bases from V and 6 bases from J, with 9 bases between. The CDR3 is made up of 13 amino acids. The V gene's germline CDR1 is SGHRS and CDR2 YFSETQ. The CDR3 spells CASSLAPGQTQYF. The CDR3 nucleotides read TGCGCCAGCAGCTTGGCGCCGGGGCAGACCCAGTACTTC.

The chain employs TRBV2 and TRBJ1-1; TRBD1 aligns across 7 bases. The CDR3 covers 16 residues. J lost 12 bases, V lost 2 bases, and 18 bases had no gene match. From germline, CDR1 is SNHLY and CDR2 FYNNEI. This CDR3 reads CASSEKGAWVVVATFF. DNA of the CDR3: TGTGCCAGCAGTGAAAAGGGGGCTTGGGTGGTGGTCGCAACTTTCTTT. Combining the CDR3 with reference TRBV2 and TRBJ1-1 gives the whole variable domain EPEVTQTPSHQVTQMGQEVILRCVPISNHLYFYWYRQILGQKVEFLVSFYNNEISEKSEIFDDQFSVERPDGSNFTLKIRSTKLEDSAMYFCASSEKGAWVVVATFFGQGTRLTVV.

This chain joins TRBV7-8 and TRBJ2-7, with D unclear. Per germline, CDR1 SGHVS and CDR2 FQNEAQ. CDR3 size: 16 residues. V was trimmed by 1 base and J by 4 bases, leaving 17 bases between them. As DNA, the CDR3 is TGTGCCAGCAGCTTAGTTGGGCCCAGCGTCGGATACGAGCAGTACTTC. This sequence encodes CASSLVGPSVGYEQYF.

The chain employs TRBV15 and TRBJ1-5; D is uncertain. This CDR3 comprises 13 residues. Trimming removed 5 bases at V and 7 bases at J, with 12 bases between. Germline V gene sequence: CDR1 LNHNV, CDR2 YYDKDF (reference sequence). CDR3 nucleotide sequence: TGTGCCACCAGCCAGAGGGCGAGCCAGCCCCAGCATTTT. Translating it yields CATSQRASQPQHF.

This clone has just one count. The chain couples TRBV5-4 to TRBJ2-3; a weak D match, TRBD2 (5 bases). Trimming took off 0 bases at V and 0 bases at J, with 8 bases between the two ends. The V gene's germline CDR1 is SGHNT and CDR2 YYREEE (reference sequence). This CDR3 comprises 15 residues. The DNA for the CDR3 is TGTGCCAGCAGCTTGGCCGGCGGGAGCACAGATACGCAGTATTTT. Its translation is CASSLAGGSTDTQYF.

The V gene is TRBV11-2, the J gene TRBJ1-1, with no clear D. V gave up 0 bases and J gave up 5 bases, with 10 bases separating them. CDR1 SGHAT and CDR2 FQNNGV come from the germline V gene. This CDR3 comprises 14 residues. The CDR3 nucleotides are TGTGCCAGCAGCTTAGACCGGCGGGGAACTGAAGCTTTCTTT. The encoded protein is CASSLDRRGTEAFF.

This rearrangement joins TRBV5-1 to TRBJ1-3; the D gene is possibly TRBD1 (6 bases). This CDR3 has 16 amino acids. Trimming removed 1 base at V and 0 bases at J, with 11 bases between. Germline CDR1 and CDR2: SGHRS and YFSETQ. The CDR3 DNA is TGCGCCAGCAGCTTGCAGGGGACCCGCTCTGGAAACACCATATATTTT. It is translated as CASSLQGTRSGNTIYF.

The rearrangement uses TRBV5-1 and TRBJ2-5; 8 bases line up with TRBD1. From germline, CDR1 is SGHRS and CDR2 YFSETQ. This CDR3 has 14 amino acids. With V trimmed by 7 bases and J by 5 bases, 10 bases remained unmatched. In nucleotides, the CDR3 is TGCGCCAGCGGACCTCAGGGGGCGAGTGAGACCCAGTACTTC. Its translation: CASGPQGASETQYF.

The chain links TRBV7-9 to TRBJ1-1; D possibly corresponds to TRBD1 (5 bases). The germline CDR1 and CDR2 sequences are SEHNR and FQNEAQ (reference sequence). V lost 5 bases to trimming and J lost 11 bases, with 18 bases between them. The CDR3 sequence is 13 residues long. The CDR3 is CASSRNGQGVAFF. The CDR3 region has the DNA TGTGCCAGCAGCCGTAACGGGCAGGGAGTGGCTTTCTTT.

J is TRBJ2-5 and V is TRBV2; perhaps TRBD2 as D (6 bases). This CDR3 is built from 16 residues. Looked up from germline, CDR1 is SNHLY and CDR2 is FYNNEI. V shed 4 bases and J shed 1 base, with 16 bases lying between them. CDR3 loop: CASSVLAWGLQETQYF. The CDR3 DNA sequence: TGTGCCAGCAGTGTATTGGCTTGGGGACTCCAAGAGACCCAGTACTTC.